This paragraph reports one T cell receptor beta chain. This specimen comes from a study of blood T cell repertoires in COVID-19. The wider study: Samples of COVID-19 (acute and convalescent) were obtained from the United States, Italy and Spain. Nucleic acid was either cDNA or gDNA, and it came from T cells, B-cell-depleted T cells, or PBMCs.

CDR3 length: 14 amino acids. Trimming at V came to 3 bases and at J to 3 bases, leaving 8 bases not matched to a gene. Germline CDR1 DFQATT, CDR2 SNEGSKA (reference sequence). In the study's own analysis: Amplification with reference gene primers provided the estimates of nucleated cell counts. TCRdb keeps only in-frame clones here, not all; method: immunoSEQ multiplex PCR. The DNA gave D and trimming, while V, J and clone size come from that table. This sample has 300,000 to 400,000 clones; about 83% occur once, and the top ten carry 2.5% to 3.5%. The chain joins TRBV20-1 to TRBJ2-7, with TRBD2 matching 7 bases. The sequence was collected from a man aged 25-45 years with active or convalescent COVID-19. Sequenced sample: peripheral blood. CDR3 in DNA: TGCAGTGCTAGTAAGCGGGACCACCTCTACGAGCAGTACTTC. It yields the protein CSASKRDHLYEQYF.